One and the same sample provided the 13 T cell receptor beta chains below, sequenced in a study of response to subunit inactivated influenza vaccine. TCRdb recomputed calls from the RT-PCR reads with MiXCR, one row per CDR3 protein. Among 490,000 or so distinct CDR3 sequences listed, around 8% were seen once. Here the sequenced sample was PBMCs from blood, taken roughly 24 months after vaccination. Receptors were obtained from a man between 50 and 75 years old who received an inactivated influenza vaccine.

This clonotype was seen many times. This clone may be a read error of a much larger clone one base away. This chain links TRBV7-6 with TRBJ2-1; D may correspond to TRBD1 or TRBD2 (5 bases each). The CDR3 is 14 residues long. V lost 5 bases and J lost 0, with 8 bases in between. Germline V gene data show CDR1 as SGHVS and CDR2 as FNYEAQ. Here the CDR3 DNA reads TGTGCCAGCAGCCCGGGGACCTCCTACAATGAGCAGTTCTTC. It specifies CASSPGTSYNEQFF.

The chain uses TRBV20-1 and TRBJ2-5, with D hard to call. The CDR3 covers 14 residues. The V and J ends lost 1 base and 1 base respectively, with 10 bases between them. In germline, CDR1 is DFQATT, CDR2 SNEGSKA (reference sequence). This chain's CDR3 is CSARVDQAQETQYF. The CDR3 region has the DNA TGCAGTGCTAGAGTCGACCAGGCCCAAGAGACCCAGTACTTC.

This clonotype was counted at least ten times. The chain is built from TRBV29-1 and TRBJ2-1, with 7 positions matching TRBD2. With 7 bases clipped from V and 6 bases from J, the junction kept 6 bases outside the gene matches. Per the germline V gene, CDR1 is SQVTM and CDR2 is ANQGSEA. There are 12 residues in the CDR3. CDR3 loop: CSGSGIGNEQFF. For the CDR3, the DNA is TGCAGCGGGAGCGGGATCGGCAATGAGCAGTTCTTC.

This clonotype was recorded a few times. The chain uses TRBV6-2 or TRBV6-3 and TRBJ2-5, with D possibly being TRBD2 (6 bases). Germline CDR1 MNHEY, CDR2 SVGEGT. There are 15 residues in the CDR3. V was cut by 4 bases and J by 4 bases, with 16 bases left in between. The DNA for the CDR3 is TGTGCCAGCAGTTCCTTAGGACTGGGGGGAGAGACCCAGTACTTC. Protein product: CASSSLGLGGETQYF.

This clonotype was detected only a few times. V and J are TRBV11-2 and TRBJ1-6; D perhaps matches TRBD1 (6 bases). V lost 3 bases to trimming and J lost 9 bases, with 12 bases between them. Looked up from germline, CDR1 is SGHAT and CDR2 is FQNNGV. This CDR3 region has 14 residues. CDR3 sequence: CASSFLQGSSPLHF. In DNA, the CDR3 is TGTGCCAGCAGCTTTTTACAGGGCTCTTCACCCCTCCACTTT.

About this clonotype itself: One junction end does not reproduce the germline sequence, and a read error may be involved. The CDR3, as DNA: TGTGCCAGCAGCTCAGGCCACGGGACTTTATTT. Its protein is CASSSGHGTLF. This sequence joins TRBV7-2 and TRBJ1-1; a weak D match, TRBD1 (5 bases). The V gene's germline CDR1 is SGHTA and CDR2 FQGNSA. CDR3 length: 11 amino acids.

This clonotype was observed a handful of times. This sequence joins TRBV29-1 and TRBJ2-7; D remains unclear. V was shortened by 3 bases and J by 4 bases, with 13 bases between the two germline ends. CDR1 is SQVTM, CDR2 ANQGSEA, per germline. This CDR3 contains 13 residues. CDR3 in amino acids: CSVDAGSQYEQYF. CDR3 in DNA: TGCAGCGTTGATGCAGGCAGTCAATACGAGCAGTACTTC.

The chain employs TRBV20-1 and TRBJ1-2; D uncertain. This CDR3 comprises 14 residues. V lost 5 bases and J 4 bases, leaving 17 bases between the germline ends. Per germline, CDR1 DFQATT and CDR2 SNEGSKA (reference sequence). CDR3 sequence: CSARVPEGVYGYTF. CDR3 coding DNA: TGCAGTGCTCGTGTCCCAGAGGGTGTCTATGGCTACACCTTC.

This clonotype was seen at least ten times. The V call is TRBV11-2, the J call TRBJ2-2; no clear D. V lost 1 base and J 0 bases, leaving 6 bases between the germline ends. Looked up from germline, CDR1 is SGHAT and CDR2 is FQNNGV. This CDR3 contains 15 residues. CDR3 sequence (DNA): TGTGCCAGCAGCTTAGGGCCATCGAACACCGGGGAGCTGTTTTTT. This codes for CASSLGPSNTGELFF. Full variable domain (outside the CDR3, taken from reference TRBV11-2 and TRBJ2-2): EAGVAQSPRYKIIEKRQSVAFWCNPISGHATLYWYQQILGQGPKLLIQFQNNGVVDDSQLPKDRFSAERLKGVDSTLKIQPAKLEDSAVYLCASSLGPSNTGELFFGEGSRLTVL.

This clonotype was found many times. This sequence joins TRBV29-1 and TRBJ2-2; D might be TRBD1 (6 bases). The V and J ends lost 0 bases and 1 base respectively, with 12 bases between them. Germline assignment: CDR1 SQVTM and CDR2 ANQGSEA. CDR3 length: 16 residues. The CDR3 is CSVEERRRGNTGELFF. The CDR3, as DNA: TGCAGCGTTGAAGAAAGGCGCAGGGGGAACACCGGGGAGCTGTTTTTT.

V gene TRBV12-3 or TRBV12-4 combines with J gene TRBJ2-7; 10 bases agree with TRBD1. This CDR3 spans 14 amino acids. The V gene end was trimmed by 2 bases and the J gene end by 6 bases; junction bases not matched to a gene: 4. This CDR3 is CASSLRDRGSEQYF. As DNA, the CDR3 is TGTGCCAGCAGTTTAAGGGACAGGGGAAGCGAGCAGTACTTC.

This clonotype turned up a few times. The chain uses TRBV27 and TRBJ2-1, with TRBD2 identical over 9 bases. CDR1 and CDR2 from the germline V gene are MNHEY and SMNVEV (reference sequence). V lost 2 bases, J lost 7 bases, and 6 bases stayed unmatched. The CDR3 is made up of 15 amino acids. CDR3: CASSLGVAGENEQFF. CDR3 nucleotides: TGTGCCAGCAGTTTAGGGGTAGCGGGAGAGAATGAGCAGTTCTTC.

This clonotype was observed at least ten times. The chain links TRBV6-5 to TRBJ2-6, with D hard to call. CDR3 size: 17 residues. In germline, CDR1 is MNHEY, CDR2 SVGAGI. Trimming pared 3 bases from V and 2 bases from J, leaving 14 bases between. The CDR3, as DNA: TGTGCCAGCAGTTATTCTGTAAGCTCGGCTGGGGCCAACGTCCTGACTTTC. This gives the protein CASSYSVSSAGANVLTF.